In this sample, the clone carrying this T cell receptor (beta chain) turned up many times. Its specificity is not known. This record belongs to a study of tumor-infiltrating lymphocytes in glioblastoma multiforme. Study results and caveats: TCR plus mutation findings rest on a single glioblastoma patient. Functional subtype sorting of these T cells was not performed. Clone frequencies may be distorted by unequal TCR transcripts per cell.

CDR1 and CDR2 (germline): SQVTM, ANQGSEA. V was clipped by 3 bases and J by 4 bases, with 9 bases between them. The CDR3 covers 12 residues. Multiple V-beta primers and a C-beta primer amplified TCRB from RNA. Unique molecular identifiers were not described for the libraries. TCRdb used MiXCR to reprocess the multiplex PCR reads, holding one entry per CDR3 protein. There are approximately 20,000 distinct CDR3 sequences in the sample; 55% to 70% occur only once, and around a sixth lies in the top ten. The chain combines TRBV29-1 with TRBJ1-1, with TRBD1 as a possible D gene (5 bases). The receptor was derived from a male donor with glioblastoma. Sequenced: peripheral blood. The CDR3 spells CSVDSGGTEAFF. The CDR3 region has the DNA TGCAGCGTTGATTCTGGGGGCACTGAAGCTTTCTTT. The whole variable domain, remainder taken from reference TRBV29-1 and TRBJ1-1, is SAVISQKPSRDICQRGTSLTIQCQVDSQVTMMFWYRQQPGQSLTLIATANQGSEATYESGFVIDKFPISRPNLTFSTLTVSNMSPEDSSIYLCSVDSGGTEAFFGQGTRLTVV.